These 21 T cell receptor beta chains share one sample of origin, sequenced in a study of PD-L1 blockade in urothelial cancer. TCRdb's table, derived via immunoSEQ multiplex PCR, lists solely in-frame clones and lacks some. In the table there are about 82,000 clones, 90% to 95% of which are singletons. This sample comprised PBMCs, obtained around atezolizumab (anti-PD-L1) treatment. The receptors were gathered from a man aged 55 to 70 with urothelial cancer.

The chain uses TRBV9 and TRBJ1-2, with 7 nucleotides matching TRBD1. The CDR3 covers 14 residues. Germline assignment: CDR1 SGDLS and CDR2 YYNGEE. Trimming cost V 3 bases and J 3 bases; bases outside gene matches: 5. CDR3 sequence (DNA): TGTGCCAGCAGCGGAACTACAGGGGACTATGGCTACACCTTC. Its protein is CASSGTTGDYGYTF.

The J gene is TRBJ2-1, the V gene TRBV19; TRBD2 matches at 8 bases. V lost 3 bases, J lost 0 bases, and 10 bases stayed unmatched. The CDR3 is 18 residues long. Looked up from germline, CDR1 is LNHDA and CDR2 is SQIVND (reference sequence). The CDR3 sequence: CASSIRGLAASSYNEQFF. CDR3 sequence (DNA): TGTGCCAGTAGTATCCGCGGACTAGCAGCGAGCTCCTACAATGAGCAGTTCTTC.

The chain couples TRBV4-2 to TRBJ1-2, with D possibly being TRBD1 (5 bases). V lost 0 bases and J 7 bases, leaving 12 bases between the germline ends. Germline CDR1 reads LGHNA; CDR2 reads YNFKEQ. The CDR3 has 14 amino acids. The CDR3 region is CASSQDVEGIGYTF. CDR3 in DNA: TGTGCCAGCAGCCAAGATGTGGAGGGGATTGGCTACACCTTC.

The chain's CDR3 is CASSFGGDSGANVLTF. DNA for the CDR3: TGCGCCAGCAGCTTCGGGGGGGACTCTGGGGCCAACGTCCTGACTTTC. The V call is TRBV5-1, the J call TRBJ2-6; 8 bases match TRBD2. Germline CDR1 reads SGHRS; CDR2 reads YFSETQ. The ends lost 2 bases at V and 0 bases at J; junction bases unmatched: 1. The CDR3 is made up of 16 amino acids.

The V gene is TRBV5-1, the J gene TRBJ2-5; weak D call: TRBD1 (6 bases). CDR3 length equals 15 residues. Trimming left V 1 base short and J 5 bases short, with 15 bases between. Germline CDR1 and CDR2: SGHRS and YFSETQ. CDR3 amino acids: CASSLIRGMRETQYF. In DNA, the CDR3 is TGCGCCAGCAGCTTGATTAGGGGGATGCGCGAGACCCAGTACTTC.

This clone came up once. This chain links TRBV10-3 with TRBJ1-1, with TRBD1 identical over 9 bases. Germline assignment: CDR1 ENHRY and CDR2 SYGVKD. V shed 7 bases and J 5 bases; nucleotides not matched to a gene: 11. The CDR3 runs 15 residues. The CDR3 bases are TGTGCCATCAATAATGACAGGGGGGGAGCGACTGAAGCTTTCTTT. Protein product: CAINNDRGGATEAFF.

J is TRBJ2-2 and V is TRBV7-2; TRBD1 agrees at 8 bases. The CDR3 extends over 14 amino acids. CDR1 and CDR2 from the germline V gene are SGHTA and FQGNSA. Germline trimming cut 6 bases from V and 4 bases from J; bases unmatched to any gene: 4. CDR3 protein: CASRRDRSTGELFF. In DNA form, the CDR3 reads TGTGCCAGCAGACGGGACAGGTCCACCGGGGAGCTGTTTTTT.

The rearrangement links TRBV4-3 to TRBJ2-1; 10 nucleotides agree with TRBD1. This CDR3 comprises 16 residues. Germline CDR1 is LGHNA and CDR2 is YSLEER. J lost 3 bases, V lost 0 bases, and 2 bases had no gene match. The CDR3 DNA reads as TGCGCCAGCAGCCAAGAATGGACAGGGGGCTACAATGAGCAGTTCTTC. Translation: CASSQEWTGGYNEQFF.

The genes are TRBV7-8 and TRBJ2-1; 9 nucleotides align to TRBD1. The trim removed 0 bases at V and 8 bases at J, leaving 20 bases unmatched. The CDR3 consists of 20 residues. Germline CDR1 and CDR2: SGHVS and FQNEAQ. CDR3 loop: CASSLATPNRGQRGRHEQFF. CDR3 in DNA: TGTGCCAGCAGCTTAGCGACCCCCAACAGGGGGCAACGGGGGAGACATGAGCAGTTCTTC.

This clone has just one count. The rearrangement joins TRBV5-1 to TRBJ2-1, with TRBD1 matching 7 bases. Looked up from germline, CDR1 is SGHRS and CDR2 is YFSETQ. V lost 2 bases, J lost 7 bases, and 9 bases stayed unmatched. CDR3 size: 15 residues. CDR3 DNA sequence: TGCGCCAGCAGCTTAGACAGGGCCCTTGCGAATGAGCAGTTCTTC. This encodes CASSLDRALANEQFF.

V gene TRBV7-9 combines with J gene TRBJ1-4; 8 bases map to TRBD1. This CDR3 spans 16 amino acids. CDR1 and CDR2 (germline): SEHNR, FQNEAQ (reference sequence). The V gene end was trimmed by 4 bases and the J gene end by 7 bases; junction bases not matched to a gene: 11. CDR3 loop: CASSSPAGGQPEKLFF. CDR3 bases: TGTGCCAGCAGCTCCCCCGCAGGGGGCCAGCCTGAAAAACTGTTTTTT.

For the CDR3, the DNA is TGTGCCAGCAGCTTAACTCCTCGGACAGGGGGGAACACCGGGGAGCTGTTTTTT. Encoded protein: CASSLTPRTGGNTGELFF. The genes are TRBV7-3 and TRBJ2-2, with TRBD1 matching 10 bases. The CDR3 sequence is 18 residues long. Germline V CDR1 and CDR2: SGHTA, FQGTGA. The J segment lost 1 base and the V segment lost 0 bases, leaving 5 bases of the junction unmatched.

The rearrangement links TRBV7-9 to TRBJ2-2, with 11 positions matching TRBD1. The CDR3 totals 16 residues. From germline, CDR1 is SEHNR and CDR2 FQNEAQ (reference sequence). V trimming: 4 bases; J trimming: 7 bases; junction bases outside the gene matches: 8. CDR3 region: CASSSSGTGGIGELFF. The CDR3 nucleotides read TGTGCCAGCAGCTCATCCGGGACAGGGGGTATCGGGGAGCTGTTTTTT. Full variable domain (missing parts from reference TRBV7-9 and TRBJ2-2): DTGVSQNPRHKITKRGQNVTFRCDPISEHNRLYWYRQTLGQGPEFLTYFQNEAQLEKSRLLSDRFSAERPKGSFSTLEIQRTEQGDSAMYLCASSSSGTGGIGELFFGEGSRLTVL.

The chain couples TRBV5-1 to TRBJ2-3, with a possible D match to TRBD2 (6 bases). V lost 1 base and J 5 bases, leaving 14 bases between the germline ends. The germline V gene has CDR1 SGHRS and CDR2 YFSETQ. The CDR3 runs 15 residues. The CDR3 sequence is CASSLRVGGKDTQYF. DNA of the CDR3: TGCGCCAGCAGCTTGAGGGTCGGAGGGAAAGATACGCAGTATTTT. Supplemented by reference TRBV5-1 and TRBJ2-3, the full variable domain reads KAGVTQTPRYLIKTRGQQVTLSCSPISGHRSVSWYQQTPGQGLQFLFEYFSETQRNKGNFPGRFSGRQFSNSRSEMNVSTLELGDSALYLCASSLRVGGKDTQYFGPGTRLTVL.

V usage is TRBV30 and J usage is TRBJ2-7, with 7 bases fitting TRBD1. There are 13 residues in the CDR3. V was clipped by 0 bases and J by 2 bases; unmatched bases: 1. The germline V gene has CDR1 GTSNPN and CDR2 SVGIG (reference sequence). The CDR3 protein is CAWSVQGPYEQYF. DNA of the CDR3: TGTGCCTGGAGTGTACAGGGGCCCTACGAGCAGTACTTC.

The V call is TRBV4-3, the J call TRBJ1-4; D gene uncertain. The V gene lost 1 base and the J gene lost 6 bases, with 9 bases spanning the gap. The CDR3 loop spans 14 amino acids. CDR1 and CDR2 from the germline V gene are LGHNA and YSLEER. The CDR3 loop is CASSQVYRYEKLFF. For the CDR3, the DNA is TGCGCCAGCAGCCAAGTCTATCGGTATGAAAAACTGTTTTTT.

V usage is TRBV30 and J usage is TRBJ2-3, with D possibly TRBD2 on 6 matching bases. CDR3 length: 15 amino acids. The V and J ends lost 5 bases and 3 bases respectively, with 18 bases between them. CDR1 and CDR2 (germline): GTSNPN, SVGIG (reference sequence). Here the CDR3 reads CAWARGGSRTDTQYF. The CDR3 nucleotides are TGTGCCTGGGCCCGAGGAGGGAGTAGGACAGATACGCAGTATTTT.

The CDR3: CASSFGSSQRETQYF. The DNA for the CDR3 is TGCGCCAGCAGCTTCGGGAGCTCGCAAAGAGAGACCCAGTACTTC. This chain joins TRBV5-1 and TRBJ2-5; maybe TRBD2 (6 bases). Trimming cost V 2 bases and J 4 bases, with 15 bases left between them. This CDR3 spans 15 amino acids. Germline V gene sequence: CDR1 SGHRS, CDR2 YFSETQ.

The J gene is TRBJ1-5, the V gene TRBV2; 7 bases align to TRBD1. Per germline, CDR1 SNHLY and CDR2 FYNNEI. With 7 bases clipped from V and 4 bases from J, the junction kept 22 bases outside the gene matches. CDR3 length equals 19 residues. The CDR3 spells CASNRTGTVAVKVNQPQHF. CDR3 in DNA: TGTGCCAGCAATCGAACCGGGACAGTAGCCGTTAAGGTTAATCAGCCCCAGCATTTT.

The CDR3 region has the DNA TGTGCCAGCAAGACAGGGAGCATCCCCTACGAGCAGTACTTC. Its protein product is CASKTGSIPYEQYF. The rearrangement joins TRBV28 to TRBJ2-7, with 7 bases lining up with TRBD1. Germline V gene data show CDR1 as MDHEN and CDR2 as SYDVKM. This CDR3 region has 14 residues. V trimming: 7 bases; J trimming: 2 bases; junction bases outside the gene matches: 8. The full variable domain, with the rest looked up from reference TRBV28 and TRBJ2-7, is DVKVTQSSRYLVKRTGEKVFLECVQDMDHENMFWYRQDPGLGLRLIYFSYDVKMKEKGDIPEGYSVSREKKERFSLILESASTNQTSMYLCASKTGSIPYEQYFGPGTRLTVT.

The gene calls are TRBV5-4 and TRBJ2-7; 10 bases match TRBD2. CDR3 size: 16 residues. V was clipped by 1 base and J by 7 bases; unmatched bases: 11. Germline V gene lookup returns CDR1 SGHNT and CDR2 YYREEE (reference sequence). CDR3 nucleotide sequence: TGTGCCAGCAGCTTGTCAGCGGGAGGGGCCCACGGGGAGCAGTACTTC. Its protein product is CASSLSAGGAHGEQYF.